Listed below are T cell receptor beta chains from one sample, sequenced in a study of blood T cell repertoires in COVID-19. Assay used: immunoSEQ multiplex PCR; TCRdb lists only in-frame clones, some missing. Counted here are some 200,000 clones, about 91% occurring once; the ten biggest clones make up approximately 10%. The sequenced sample consisted of PBMCs or T cells enriched from blood (not recorded which). The source of these receptors is a man between 18 and 35 years old with acute COVID-19. CDR3s include the opening cysteine and the closing phenylalanine or tryptophan. A D gene is named only where the DNA matches it firmly. Rows give clone size only sometimes, using once, few, many, or a class for an expanded clone.

v_gene: TRBV7-9; j_gene: TRBJ2-7; abundance: .; d_gene: TRBD1; CDR3aa: CASSLQGAAEQYF; CDR3nt: TGTGCCAGCAGCTTGCAGGGGGCGGCAGAGCAGTACTTC
v_gene: TRBV28; j_gene: TRBJ2-7; abundance: once; d_gene: TRBD1; CDR3aa: CASSLEGTGGYEQYF; CDR3nt: TGTGCCAGCAGTTTAGAAGGGACAGGGGGATACGAGCAGTACTTC
v_gene: TRBV19; j_gene: TRBJ2-7; abundance: .; d_gene: TRBD2; CDR3aa: CASSMLAGSYEQYF; CDR3nt: TGTGCCAGTAGTATGCTAGCGGGTTCCTACGAGCAGTACTTC
v_gene: TRBV24-1; j_gene: TRBJ2-6; abundance: .; d_gene: .; CDR3aa: CATSDSTGTGANVLTF; CDR3nt: TGTGCCACCAGTGACTCAACAGGGACTGGGGCCAACGTCCTGACTTTC
v_gene: TRBV28; j_gene: TRBJ2-5; abundance: few; d_gene: .; CDR3aa: CASSPGVEAETQYF; CDR3nt: TGTGCCAGCAGCCCAGGGGTAGAAGCGGAGACCCAGTACTTC
v_gene: TRBV7-3; j_gene: TRBJ2-7; abundance: .; d_gene: TRBD1; CDR3aa: CASSWAAGGEQYF; CDR3nt: TGTGCCAGCAGCTGGGCGGCAGGGGGAGAGCAGTACTTC
v_gene: TRBV28; j_gene: TRBJ2-2; abundance: .; d_gene: TRBD2; CDR3aa: CASESGSQTGELFF; CDR3nt: TGTGCCTCCGAGAGCGGGAGTCAGACCGGGGAGCTGTTTTTT
v_gene: TRBV11-3; j_gene: TRBJ1-2; abundance: .; d_gene: TRBD1; CDR3aa: CASSPGGTGGRNYGYTF; CDR3nt: TGTGCCAGCAGCCCGGGTGGGACAGGGGGTCGTAACTATGGCTACACCTTC
v_gene: TRBV6-4; j_gene: TRBJ1-6; abundance: .; d_gene: .; CDR3aa: CASSRSPGENSPLHF; CDR3nt: TGTGCCAGCAGTCGAAGCCCAGGGGAGAATTCACCCCTCCACTTT
v_gene: TRBV28; j_gene: TRBJ2-1; abundance: .; d_gene: TRBD2; CDR3aa: CASKASGAVEDEQFF; CDR3nt: TGTGCCAGCAAAGCGAGCGGGGCGGTGGAAGATGAGCAGTTCTTC
v_gene: TRBV28; j_gene: TRBJ2-3; abundance: once; d_gene: TRBD2; CDR3aa: CASSLTELADTQYF; CDR3nt: TGTGCCAGCAGTTTAACCGAACTAGCGGATACGCAGTATTTT
v_gene: TRBV19; j_gene: TRBJ1-5; abundance: .; d_gene: .; CDR3aa: CASRDSSNQPQHF; CDR3nt: TGTGCCAGTAGAGACAGTAGCAATCAGCCCCAGCATTTT
v_gene: TRBV4-1; j_gene: TRBJ2-1; abundance: .; d_gene: TRBD2; CDR3aa: CASSQFGTSYNEQFF; CDR3nt: TGCGCCAGCAGCCAATTCGGGACTAGCTACAATGAGCAGTTCTTC